Following are 4 T cell receptor beta chains from one sample sequenced in a study of T cell changes during pregnancy in multiple sclerosis. The repertoire was sequenced with immunoSEQ multiplex PCR; TCRdb's copy has only in-frame clones and lacks some. The repertoire includes about 110,000 clones, 92% of them detected once, and approximately 1.6% sits in the top ten. Sequencing used peripheral blood, obtained after pregnancy. Every receptor here comes from a female donor with multiple sclerosis, enrolled in a pregnancy study.

This clone has a handful of counts. This chain joins TRBV7-9 and TRBJ2-7, with TRBD2 as a possible D gene (5 bases). The V end lost 0 bases, the J end lost 5 bases, and 11 bases lay between the germline ends. CDR1 SEHNR and CDR2 FQNEAQ come from the germline V gene (reference sequence). CDR3 length: 14 residues. Here the CDR3 reads CASSLARGRDEQYF. The CDR3 region has the DNA TGTGCCAGCAGCTTAGCCCGGGGAAGGGACGAGCAGTACTTC. Drawing the rest from reference TRBV7-9 and TRBJ2-7, the complete variable domain is DTGVSQNPRHKITKRGQNVTFRCDPISEHNRLYWYRQTLGQGPEFLTYFQNEAQLEKSRLLSDRFSAERPKGSFSTLEIQRTEQGDSAMYLCASSLARGRDEQYFGPGTRLTVT.

The V gene is TRBV5-1, the J gene TRBJ2-5; tentative D call: TRBD2 (6 bases). Between the trimmed V and J ends, which lost 0 bases and 0 bases, there was a span of 12 bases. Germline V gene data show CDR1 as SGHRS and CDR2 as YFSETQ. The CDR3 contains 16 residues. The CDR3 nucleotides read TGCGCCAGCAGCTTGGCCGGGAGTACCAACCAAGAGACCCAGTACTTC. Its translation is CASSLAGSTNQETQYF.

V usage is TRBV5-4 and J usage is TRBJ1-2; the match to TRBD1 covers 11 bases. V shed 3 bases, J shed 4 bases, and the junction held 5 bases outside the gene matches. Germline CDR1 and CDR2: SGHNT and YYREEE (reference sequence). The CDR3 sequence is 15 residues long. This chain's CDR3 is CASSSRDRGAYGYTF. In DNA, the CDR3 is TGTGCCAGCAGCTCTCGGGACAGGGGGGCCTATGGCTACACCTTC.

The chain couples TRBV5-1 to TRBJ2-1; D might be TRBD2 (6 bases). CDR1 is SGHRS and CDR2 is YFSETQ in the germline V gene. This CDR3 is built from 16 residues. Trimming took 4 bases from V and 3 from J, leaving 17 bases between them. The CDR3 is CASSPGTPLNYNEQFF. The CDR3 nucleotides read TGCGCCAGCAGCCCCGGGACTCCACTTAACTACAATGAGCAGTTCTTC. The full variable domain, with the rest looked up from reference TRBV5-1 and TRBJ2-1, is KAGVTQTPRYLIKTRGQQVTLSCSPISGHRSVSWYQQTPGQGLQFLFEYFSETQRNKGNFPGRFSGRQFSNSRSEMNVSTLELGDSALYLCASSPGTPLNYNEQFFGPGTRLTVL.